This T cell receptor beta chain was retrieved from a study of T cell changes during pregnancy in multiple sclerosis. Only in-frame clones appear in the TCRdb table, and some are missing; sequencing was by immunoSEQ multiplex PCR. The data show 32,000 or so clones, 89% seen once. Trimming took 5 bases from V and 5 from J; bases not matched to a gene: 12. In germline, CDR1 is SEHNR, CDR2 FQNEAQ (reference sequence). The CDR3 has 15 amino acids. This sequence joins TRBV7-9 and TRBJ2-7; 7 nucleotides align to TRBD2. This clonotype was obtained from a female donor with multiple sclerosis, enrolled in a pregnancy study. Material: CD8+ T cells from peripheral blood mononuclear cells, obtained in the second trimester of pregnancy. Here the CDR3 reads CASSVGTTATHEQYF. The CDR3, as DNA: TGTGCCAGCAGCGTTGGGACTACCGCCACCCACGAGCAGTACTTC.